Listed below are T cell receptor beta chains from one sample, sequenced in a study of blood T cells in healthy people across ages. TCRdb processed the 5' RACE reads anew with MiXCR; each CDR3 protein has one entry. The data hold more than 500,000 distinct CDR3 sequences, with 27% observed a single time. The specimen was blood. These receptors all come from an older woman in good health. Both conserved end residues are part of each CDR3. A D gene is named only where the DNA matches it firmly. Where a row states a size, it is once, few, many or the class of an expanded clone; other rows omit it.

abundance: .; d_gene: .; v_gene: TRBV27; j_gene: TRBJ1-5; CDR3aa: CASSFRGLNQPQHF; CDR3nt: TGTGCCAGCAGTTTCCGGGGGCTCAATCAGCCCCAGCATTTT
abundance: few; d_gene: .; v_gene: TRBV7-2; j_gene: TRBJ1-5; CDR3aa: CASSLFLGGGDQPQHF; CDR3nt: TGTGCCAGCAGCTTATTCTTGGGGGGCGGGGATCAGCCCCAGCATTTT
abundance: few; d_gene: .; v_gene: TRBV18; j_gene: TRBJ2-1; CDR3aa: CASSPQHLNEQFF; CDR3nt: TGTGCCAGCTCACCACAACATCTCAATGAGCAGTTCTTC
abundance: .; d_gene: .; v_gene: TRBV3-1; j_gene: TRBJ1-2; CDR3aa: CASSPEGNSYTF; CDR3nt: TGTGCCAGCAGCCCGGAGGGTAATAGCTACACCTTC
abundance: .; d_gene: TRBD2; v_gene: TRBV28; j_gene: TRBJ2-1; CDR3aa: CASSLVLAGAPEQFF; CDR3nt: TGTGCCAGCAGTTTGGTGCTAGCGGGGGCGCCTGAGCAGTTCTTC
abundance: few; d_gene: .; v_gene: TRBV4-3; j_gene: TRBJ1-2; CDR3aa: CASSREGPYGYTF; CDR3nt: TGCGCCAGCAGCCGAGAAGGGCCCTATGGCTACACCTTC
abundance: few; d_gene: .; v_gene: TRBV7-2; j_gene: TRBJ2-1; CDR3aa: CASSSPSTGNEQFF; CDR3nt: TGTGCCAGCAGCTCCCCCTCGACGGGCAATGAGCAGTTCTTC
abundance: few; d_gene: .; v_gene: TRBV20-1; j_gene: TRBJ2-7; CDR3aa: CSARADSREQYF; CDR3nt: TGCAGTGCTAGAGCAGACAGCCGCGAGCAGTACTTC
abundance: .; d_gene: TRBD2; v_gene: TRBV7-9; j_gene: TRBJ2-1; CDR3aa: CASRRSGGARNEQFF; CDR3nt: TGTGCCAGCAGGCGTAGCGGGGGGGCCAGGAATGAGCAGTTCTTC
abundance: .; d_gene: .; v_gene: TRBV7-7; j_gene: TRBJ2-5; CDR3aa: CASSLSQQETQYF; CDR3nt: TGTGCCAGCAGCTTATCCCAGCAAGAGACCCAGTACTTC
abundance: .; d_gene: TRBD1; v_gene: TRBV7-6; j_gene: TRBJ1-1; CDR3aa: CASSRGQGGYTEAFF; CDR3nt: TGTGCCAGCAGCAGAGGACAGGGGGGGTACACTGAAGCTTTCTTT
abundance: .; d_gene: .; v_gene: TRBV4-2; j_gene: TRBJ2-7; CDR3aa: CASSQAEYYYEQYF; CDR3nt: TGTGCCAGCAGCCAAGCTGAATATTACTACGAGCAGTACTTC
abundance: .; d_gene: .; v_gene: TRBV18; j_gene: TRBJ2-1; CDR3aa: CASSPPSKGGNEQFF; CDR3nt: TGTGCCAGCTCACCACCGTCGAAGGGGGGAAATGAGCAGTTCTTC
abundance: .; d_gene: .; v_gene: TRBV20-1; j_gene: TRBJ1-5; CDR3aa: CSARDRAGARNQPQHF; CDR3nt: TGCAGTGCTAGAGATAGAGCAGGGGCACGCAATCAGCCCCAGCATTTT
abundance: many; d_gene: .; v_gene: TRBV5-1; j_gene: TRBJ1-1; CDR3aa: CASSLEGLNTEAFF; CDR3nt: TGCGCCAGCAGCTTGGAAGGATTGAACACTGAAGCTTTCTTT
abundance: .; d_gene: .; v_gene: TRBV24-1; j_gene: TRBJ2-5; CDR3aa: CATSDGGPQETQYF; CDR3nt: TGTGCCACCAGTGATGGAGGGCCCCAAGAGACCCAGTACTTC